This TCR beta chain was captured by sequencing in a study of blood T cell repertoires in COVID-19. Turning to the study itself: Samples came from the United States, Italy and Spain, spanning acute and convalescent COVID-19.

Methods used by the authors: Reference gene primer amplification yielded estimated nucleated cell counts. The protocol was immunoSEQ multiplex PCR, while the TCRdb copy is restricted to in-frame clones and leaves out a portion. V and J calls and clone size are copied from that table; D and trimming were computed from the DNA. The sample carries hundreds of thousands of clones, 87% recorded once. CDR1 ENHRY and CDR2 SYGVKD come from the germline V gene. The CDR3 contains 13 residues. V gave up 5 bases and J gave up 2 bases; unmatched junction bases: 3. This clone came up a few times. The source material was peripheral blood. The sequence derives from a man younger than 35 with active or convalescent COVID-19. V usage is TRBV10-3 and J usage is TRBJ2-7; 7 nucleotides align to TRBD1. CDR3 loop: CAISTGETYEQYF. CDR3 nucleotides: TGTGCCATCAGTACAGGGGAGACCTACGAGCAGTACTTC.